A selection of T cell receptor beta chains follows, all from one sample in a study of blood T cell repertoires in COVID-19. Only in-frame clones appear in the TCRdb table, and some are missing; sequencing was by immunoSEQ multiplex PCR. The table shows about 240,000 clones, with 86% occurring only once. The sequencing input was peripheral blood. The receptors stem from a man aged 80 or over with acute or convalescent COVID-19. The CDR3 runs from the conserved cysteine through the conserved F or W. D genes are given only for firm matches. The listing skips clone size in some rows; elsewhere it reads once, few, many or a size class.

CDR3: CAIRGARDRGLNYGYTF; DNA: TGTGCCATCAGGGGGGCCCGGGACAGGGGACTTAACTATGGCTACACCTTC; D: TRBD1; size: -; J: TRBJ1-2; V: TRBV10-3
CDR3: CASNLGPLNTEAFF; DNA: TGTGCCAGCAATCTTGGGCCTTTGAACACTGAAGCTTTCTTT; D: -; size: -; J: TRBJ1-1; V: TRBV6-6
CDR3: CASSPSRGQPTEAFF; DNA: TGTGCCAGCAGCCCCTCTCGGGGACAGCCGACTGAAGCTTTCTTT; D: TRBD1; size: -; J: TRBJ1-1; V: TRBV7-9
CDR3: CASSATGNSPLHF; DNA: TGTGCCAGCAGCGCGACGGGGAACTCACCCCTCCACTTT; D: -; size: -; J: TRBJ1-6; V: TRBV9
CDR3: CASSTRERGDEAFF; DNA: TGTGCCAGTAGTACGCGGGAGAGGGGGGATGAAGCTTTCTTT; D: -; size: -; J: TRBJ1-1; V: TRBV19
CDR3: CASWRQGGEQYF; DNA: TGTGCCAGCTGGAGACAGGGAGGCGAGCAGTACTTC; D: -; size: -; J: TRBJ2-7; V: TRBV18
CDR3: CASSSGRGDTQYF; DNA: TGTGCCAGCAGCTCCGGACGCGGGGATACGCAGTATTTT; D: -; size: once; J: TRBJ2-3; V: TRBV7-2
CDR3: CASSQPTLGGDNEQFF; DNA: TGTGCCAGCAGCCAACCCACCCTCGGGGGTGACAATGAGCAGTTCTTC; D: -; size: once; J: TRBJ2-1; V: TRBV4-2
CDR3: CASSLRSDSGNTIYF; DNA: TGTGCCAGCAGCTTAAGGTCAGATTCTGGAAACACCATATATTTT; D: -; size: -; J: TRBJ1-3; V: TRBV7-3
CDR3: CASSKAEQDSGNTIYF; DNA: TGTGCCAGCAGCAAAGCCGAACAGGATTCTGGAAACACCATATATTTT; D: -; size: few; J: TRBJ1-3; V: TRBV21-1
CDR3: CASSAHGGQFNYGYTF; DNA: TGTGCCAGCAGCGCCCACGGCGGGCAGTTCAACTATGGCTACACCTTC; D: -; size: -; J: TRBJ1-2; V: TRBV9
CDR3: CASSLAGLASGELFF; DNA: TGTGCCAGCAGCTTAGCGGGACTAGCATCCGGGGAGCTGTTTTTT; D: TRBD2; size: -; J: TRBJ2-2; V: TRBV7-9
CDR3: CASSFERLTGELFF; DNA: TGTGCCAGCAGCTTCGAGAGGTTAACCGGGGAGCTGTTTTTT; D: -; size: -; J: TRBJ2-2; V: TRBV7-2
CDR3: CASSLRDRGNQPQHF; DNA: TGTGCCAGCAGCTTACGGGACAGGGGGAATCAGCCCCAGCATTTT; D: TRBD1; size: -; J: TRBJ1-5; V: TRBV7-2
CDR3: CATRLAGGSRYEQYF; DNA: TGTGCCACTCGACTAGCGGGAGGATCACGCTACGAGCAGTACTTC; D: TRBD2; size: -; J: TRBJ2-7; V: TRBV28
CDR3: CASARTNSPLHF; DNA: TGTGCCAGCGCCCGGACAAATTCACCCCTCCACTTT; D: -; size: -; J: TRBJ1-6; V: TRBV12-3/TRBV12-4
CDR3: CASSSPWGGTIQETQYF; DNA: TGTGCCAGCAGTTCCCCGTGGGGGGGGACCATACAAGAGACCCAGTACTTC; D: TRBD2; size: -; J: TRBJ2-5; V: TRBV28
CDR3: CASSEGNSYEQYF; DNA: TGTGCCAGCAGTGAGGGCAATTCCTACGAGCAGTACTTC; D: -; size: -; J: TRBJ2-7; V: TRBV2
CDR3: CASSSGGGNNEQFF; DNA: TGCGCCAGCTCCAGTGGGGGGGGCAACAATGAGCAGTTCTTC; D: -; size: -; J: TRBJ2-1; V: TRBV10-2
CDR3: CASGLARNTGELFF; DNA: TGTGCCAGCGGTCTCGCCAGGAACACCGGGGAGCTGTTTTTT; D: -; size: -; J: TRBJ2-2; V: TRBV2
CDR3: CSASPGYSNQPQHF; DNA: TGCAGTGCTAGTCCAGGTTATAGCAATCAGCCCCAGCATTTT; D: -; size: few; J: TRBJ1-5; V: TRBV20-1
CDR3: CASSDQGAHNSPLHF; DNA: TGTGCCAGCAGTGATCAGGGTGCCCATAATTCACCCCTCCACTTT; D: -; size: -; J: TRBJ1-6; V: TRBV2
CDR3: CASSLGVEYEQYF; DNA: TGTGCCAGCAGCTTAGGTGTGGAGTACGAGCAGTACTTC; D: -; size: -; J: TRBJ2-7; V: TRBV7-8
CDR3: CARRSGGWKTQYF; DNA: TGCGCCAGACGATCCGGGGGGTGGAAGACCCAGTACTTC; D: TRBD2; size: few; J: TRBJ2-5; V: TRBV5-1
CDR3: CASSFHQLATYEQYF; DNA: TGTGCCAGCAGTTTCCATCAACTAGCGACCTACGAGCAGTACTTC; D: TRBD2; size: few; J: TRBJ2-7; V: TRBV28
CDR3: CASSMGQGANTGELFF; DNA: TGTGCCAGTAGTATGGGGCAGGGGGCTAACACCGGGGAGCTGTTTTTT; D: TRBD1; size: -; J: TRBJ2-2; V: TRBV19
CDR3: CASSQAQGSTEAFF; DNA: TGTGCCAGCAGCCAAGCGCAGGGGTCCACTGAAGCTTTCTTT; D: -; size: -; J: TRBJ1-1; V: TRBV3-1/TRBV3-2
CDR3: CASSLGDRDTGELFF; DNA: TGTGCCAGCAGCTTGGGTGACAGGGACACCGGGGAGCTGTTTTTT; D: TRBD1; size: -; J: TRBJ2-2; V: TRBV5-6
CDR3: CASSPDRGHNTEAFF; DNA: TGTGCCAGTAGCCCGGACAGGGGCCATAACACTGAAGCTTTCTTT; D: TRBD1; size: -; J: TRBJ1-1; V: TRBV19
CDR3: CASSLAPGTSGGDTQYF; DNA: TGTGCCAGCAGCTTAGCGCCTGGGACTAGCGGGGGGGATACGCAGTATTTT; D: TRBD2; size: -; J: TRBJ2-3; V: TRBV7-2
CDR3: CASSTGGLATEAFF; DNA: TGTGCCAGCAGTACTGGAGGGCTTGCCACTGAAGCTTTCTTT; D: -; size: -; J: TRBJ1-1; V: TRBV28
CDR3: CATAGQGNSPLHF; DNA: TGTGCCACCGCGGGACAGGGGAATTCACCCCTCCACTTT; D: TRBD1; size: -; J: TRBJ1-6; V: TRBV28
CDR3: CASSLVGTGREKLFF; DNA: TGCGCCAGCAGCTTGGTTGGGACAGGAAGAGAAAAACTGTTTTTT; D: TRBD1; size: -; J: TRBJ1-4; V: TRBV5-1
CDR3: CASSLVGGNTEAFF; DNA: TGCGCCAGCAGCTTGGTCGGTGGGAACACTGAAGCTTTCTTT; D: -; size: -; J: TRBJ1-1; V: TRBV5-1
CDR3: CASSLGLAGEQFF; DNA: TGTGCCAGCAGCTTAGGACTAGCGGGCGAGCAGTTCTTC; D: TRBD2; size: -; J: TRBJ2-1; V: TRBV7-2
CDR3: CASSRGNEQFF; DNA: TGTGCCAGCAGCCGCGGCAATGAGCAGTTCTTC; D: -; size: -; J: TRBJ2-1; V: TRBV11-1
CDR3: CASSQGQFGTGELFF; DNA: TGTGCCAGCAGCCAAGGACAGTTTGGTACCGGGGAGCTGTTTTTT; D: -; size: -; J: TRBJ2-2; V: TRBV3-1/TRBV3-2
CDR3: CASSLRVNNYGYTF; DNA: TGCGCCAGCAGCTTGAGAGTGAACAACTATGGCTACACCTTC; D: -; size: -; J: TRBJ1-2; V: TRBV5-1
CDR3: CASSGGVGGYTF; DNA: TGTGCCAGCAGTGGGGGGGTTGGCGGCTACACCTTC; D: -; size: -; J: TRBJ1-2; V: TRBV28
CDR3: CASSYARVGRILTSYEQYF; DNA: TGTGCCAGCAGTTACGCGAGGGTGGGCAGAATACTCACATCCTACGAGCAGTACTTC; D: -; size: few; J: TRBJ2-7; V: TRBV6-2/TRBV6-3
CDR3: CASSPGTGGETQYF; DNA: TGTGCCAGCAGTCCCGGGACAGGGGGAGAGACCCAGTACTTC; D: TRBD1; size: -; J: TRBJ2-5; V: TRBV7-6
CDR3: CASSLRGYEAFF; DNA: TGTGCCAGCAGTTTAAGGGGGTATGAAGCTTTCTTT; D: -; size: -; J: TRBJ1-1; V: TRBV12-3/TRBV12-4
CDR3: CASSPSGSSYNEQFF; DNA: TGTGCCAGCAGTCCTAGCGGGAGCTCCTACAATGAGCAGTTCTTC; D: TRBD2; size: -; J: TRBJ2-1; V: TRBV9
CDR3: CASSSRDFVSSYNEQFF; DNA: TGTGCCAGTAGTTCCCGGGACTTCGTAAGCTCCTACAATGAGCAGTTCTTC; D: -; size: -; J: TRBJ2-1; V: TRBV19
CDR3: CASSKGGGARTDTQYF; DNA: TGTGCCAGTAGCAAGGGCGGGGGGGCGAGAACAGATACGCAGTATTTT; D: TRBD2; size: once; J: TRBJ2-3; V: TRBV19
CDR3: CASRPSGAGTEAFF; DNA: TGTGCCAGCAGGCCCTCAGGGGCTGGCACTGAAGCTTTCTTT; D: -; size: -; J: TRBJ1-1; V: TRBV6-5
CDR3: CAISGKEATYNEQFF; DNA: TGTGCCATCAGTGGGAAGGAGGCGACCTACAATGAGCAGTTCTTC; D: -; size: -; J: TRBJ2-1; V: TRBV10-3
CDR3: CASFLDSEAFF; DNA: TGTGCCAGCTTCCTCGACAGTGAAGCTTTCTTT; D: -; size: -; J: TRBJ1-1; V: TRBV18
CDR3: CASSLAPLDEQYF; DNA: TGTGCCAGCAGCTTAGCCCCACTGGACGAGCAGTACTTC; D: -; size: once; J: TRBJ2-7; V: TRBV7-9
CDR3: CASSYKPSGRRQETQYF; DNA: TGTGCCAGCAGCTATAAGCCTAGCGGGAGGAGGCAAGAGACCCAGTACTTC; D: TRBD2; size: -; J: TRBJ2-5; V: TRBV5-6
CDR3: CASRSDPGVYGYTF; DNA: TGTGCCAGCCGTTCCGATCCCGGAGTCTATGGCTACACCTTC; D: -; size: -; J: TRBJ1-2; V: TRBV2
CDR3: CASRPGQEGGYTF; DNA: TGTGCCAGCAGACCGGGACAGGAGGGTGGCTACACCTTC; D: TRBD1; size: -; J: TRBJ1-2; V: TRBV28
CDR3: CASSERGHPWGEKLFF; DNA: TGTGCCAGCAGTGAAAGGGGACACCCGTGGGGTGAAAAACTGTTTTTT; D: -; size: few; J: TRBJ1-4; V: TRBV6-1
CDR3: CASGTGVNTEAFF; DNA: TGTGCCAGCGGGACAGGGGTGAACACTGAAGCTTTCTTT; D: TRBD1; size: -; J: TRBJ1-1; V: TRBV6-5
CDR3: CASSAGTADYRSSYEQYF; DNA: TGCGCCAGCAGTGCCGGGACAGCCGATTATAGGAGCTCCTACGAGCAGTACTTC; D: TRBD1; size: few; J: TRBJ2-7; V: TRBV10-1